This TCR beta chain stems from a study of neurological immune-mediated disorders. TCRdb reprocessed the 5' RACE reads via MiXCR and lists one record per CDR3 protein. The data show fewer than 40,000 distinct CDR3 sequences, with more than 10% seen just once and 4% to 5.5% held by the top ten. This CDR3 comprises 16 residues. V was cut by 0 bases and J by 3 bases, with 13 bases left in between. Germline V CDR1 and CDR2: SGHRS, YFSETQ. Sample time point: technical triplicate 2. The sorted libraries were made from about 910,000 CD4+ or CD8+ T cells. This clonotype has ten or more counts. The chain links TRBV5-1 to TRBJ2-1, with no clear D. The sequencing input was CD4+ T cells from blood. The clonotype comes from a female donor with HTLV-1-associated myelopathy (HAM/TSP). This CDR3 reads CASSLGPLGLYNEQFF. DNA for the CDR3: TGCGCCAGCAGCTTGGGACCCTTGGGTCTCTACAATGAGCAGTTCTTC.